The 9 T cell receptor beta chains below all came from one sample that was sequenced in a study of T cells in women clearing cervical HPV infection. Data came from immunoSEQ multiplex PCR; TCRdb stores just in-frame clones and leaves some out. This table holds 36,000 or so clones. Sample: blood buffy coat. The receptors were gathered from a woman aged 18 to 75 with a cervical HPV16 infection that either progressed to CIN3+ or cleared (not recorded which).

Here the CDR3 reads CSVDTARGPVGGYTF. The CDR3 bases that were read are TGCAGCGTTGATACTGCCAGGGGACCAGTCGGGGGC. This chain joins TRBV29-1 and TRBJ1-2; a possible D gene is TRBD1 (6 bases). The CDR3 extends 3 residues past the end of the read, so its final part is completed from the germline J gene. Germline V gene lookup returns CDR1 SQVTM and CDR2 ANQGSEA. The CDR3 totals 15 residues.

About this clone: The CDR3 end falls 3 residues outside the read, so it is completed with the germline J gene. The chain combines TRBV20-1 with TRBJ1-2; TRBD1 matches at 9 bases. Unmatched junction bases numbered 9, after V lost 6 bases and J lost 7 bases. In germline, CDR1 is DFQATT, CDR2 SNEGSKA (reference sequence). The CDR3 runs to 13 residues. The part of the CDR3 DNA that was read is TGCAGTGCCCGACCACAGGGGGCCGGTGGC. Translating gives CSARPQGAGG. The CDR3 in full is CSARPQGAGGYTF.

With respect to this clone: The read is 3 residues too short to cover the CDR3 end, so that end is filled in from the germline J gene. The V call is TRBV27, the J call TRBJ1-2; 7 bases are a match to TRBD1. CDR3 length: 16 amino acids. V lost 2 bases to trimming and J lost 5 bases; unmatched junction nucleotides: 11. CDR1 and CDR2 (germline): MNHEY, SMNVEV (reference sequence). The DNA read from the CDR3 is TGTGCCAGCAGTTTAAGCCCCGGGACAGCGTGGTATGGC. It translates to CASSLSPGTAWYG. The whole CDR3 sequence is CASSLSPGTAWYGYTF.

Points on this clone: The CDR3 goes on 3 residues after the read ends, and that part is filled in from the germline J gene. The same CDR3 also results from other DNA sequences found in this sample. The chain recombines TRBV18 with TRBJ1-4; TRBD1 might be the D (6 bases). The CDR3 spans 14 residues. Germline assignment: CDR1 KGHSH and CDR2 LQKENI. Trimming pared 2 bases from V and 7 bases from J, leaving 11 bases between. The part of the CDR3 DNA that was read is TGTGCCAGCTCACCAGAACAGGGTGGTGAAAAA. It specifies CASSPEQGGEK. The full CDR3 protein is CASSPEQGGEKLFF.

CDR3 amino acids: CASSRGQGLNTEAFF. CDR3 bases read: TGTGCCAGTAGCCGAGGACAGGGACTGAACACTGAA. The genes are TRBV19 and TRBJ1-1, with 8 bases that match TRBD1. The read ends 3 residues before the CDR3 terminus; that terminus is restored from the germline J gene. This CDR3 is built from 15 residues. Germline CDR1 is LNHDA and CDR2 is SQIVND (reference sequence). V was pared by 6 bases and J by 0 bases, with 6 bases of the junction left unmatched.

About this clone: One end of the junction does not line up with germline, which may come from a read error. Sequencing ends 3 residues short of the CDR3 end; the germline J gene provides the rest. The J gene is TRBJ2-4, the V gene TRBV14, with 12 bases that match TRBD2. CDR3 length equals 15 residues. Germline loops: CDR1 SGHDN, CDR2 FVKESK. Incomplete CDR3 DNA: TGTGCTAGCAGCCTTGGACTAGCGGGGTTTGGCATT. The encoded protein is CASSLGLAGFGI. The CDR3 reads in full as CASSLGLAGFGIQYF.

Notes on this clone: The read ends 3 residues before the CDR3 terminus; that terminus is restored from the germline J gene. The gene calls are TRBV6-1 and TRBJ1-2; 8 nucleotides agree with TRBD1. From germline, CDR1 is MNHNS and CDR2 SASEGT. The CDR3 is 12 residues long. The sequenced CDR3 bases are TGTGCCAGCAGTGGGACAGGGTGGGGC. It encodes CASSGTGWG. The complete CDR3 sequence is CASSGTGWGYTF.

To note about this clone: The read terminates 3 residues before the CDR3 end, so the remaining end is supplied by the germline J gene. V usage is TRBV2 and J usage is TRBJ1-2; 10 bases are shared with TRBD1. CDR1 is SNHLY and CDR2 is FYNNEI in the germline V gene. The CDR3 runs to 14 residues. The CDR3 here is CASRGGTGDFRYTF. The CDR3 DNA, read in part, is TGTGCCAGCAGGGGGGGGACAGGGGACTTTCGC.

About this clone itself: The missing CDR3 end, 3 residues past where the read stops, is filled in from the germline J gene. The chain joins TRBV19 to TRBJ1-5; a possible D gene is TRBD1 (6 bases). Trimming took off 8 bases at V and 0 bases at J, with 11 bases between the two ends. CDR1 is LNHDA, CDR2 SQIVND, per germline (reference sequence). The CDR3 has 14 amino acids. This CDR3 is CASLDRLSNQPQHF. The sequenced part of the CDR3 DNA is TGTGCCAGTCTGGACAGACTTAGCAATCAGCCC.